The rows below give T cell receptor beta chains drawn from one sample of a study of cytomegalovirus exposure and HLA in healthy donors. Some clones are missing from TCRdb's copy, which holds only in-frame ones; the method was immunoSEQ multiplex PCR. The table shows 150,000 to 200,000 clones, with 70% to 90% occurring only once. Sequenced input: PBMCs. All receptors come from a male donor in good health and CMV-seronegative. Each CDR3 is given with its conserved first and last residue. A D gene is named only where the DNA matches it firmly. Size values are once, few and many counts, or a class for expanded clones, and some rows have none.

TRBD2,TRBV7-8,TRBJ2-7,NA,TGTGCCAGCAGCTCCGGACTAGCGGGCTACGAGCAGTACTTC,CASSSGLAGYEQYF
TRBD1,TRBV19,TRBJ1-4,few,TGTGCCAGTAGTGGAACCGGGACAGGGTACGAAAAACTGTTTTTT,CASSGTGTGYEKLFF
TRBD2,TRBV19,TRBJ2-7,once,TGTGCCAGTAGCCCAACTAGCGGGAGGGCCAAGATCTACGAGCAGTACTTC,CASSPTSGRAKIYEQYF
TRBD1,TRBV28,TRBJ2-6,NA,TGTGCCAGCAGTCTAGGACAGGGGCGGGTTGAAGGGGCCAACGTCCTGACTTTC,CASSLGQGRVEGANVLTF
TRBD1,TRBV28,TRBJ2-7,few,TGTGCCAGCAGTTTAGGGACAGCCATTCCCTACGAGCAGTACTTC,CASSLGTAIPYEQYF
NA,TRBV10-3,TRBJ2-6,few,TGTGCCATCAGTGAGTCGGGCGTTGGGGCCAACGTCCTGACTTTC,CAISESGVGANVLTF
TRBD1,TRBV28,TRBJ2-3,NA,TGTGCCAGCAGTTTATACAGGGGGAGCACAGATACGCAGTATTTT,CASSLYRGSTDTQYF
TRBD1,TRBV4-3,TRBJ1-1,NA,TGCGCCAGCAGCCAAGAGGCAGGGGGGATGAACACTGAAGCTTTCTTT,CASSQEAGGMNTEAFF
TRBD1,TRBV7-7,TRBJ2-2,NA,TGTGCCAGCAGCCCCCGCCTCCCCGGACAGGGTGGGACCGGGGAGCTGTTTTTT,CASSPRLPGQGGTGELFF
NA,TRBV7-8,TRBJ2-6,NA,TGTGCCAGCAGCTTAGGGGAGGGGGGCGGTTTGGGGGCCAACGTCCTGACTTTC,CASSLGEGGGLGANVLTF
TRBD2,TRBV7-2,TRBJ2-3,NA,TGTGCCAGCAGCACGGAGGCGGGGGGCCTTGGCACAGATACGCAGTATTTT,CASSTEAGGLGTDTQYF
TRBD1,TRBV4-1,TRBJ2-7,NA,TGCGCCAGCAGCCAAGGACAGGGGGTATCCTACGAGCAGTACTTC,CASSQGQGVSYEQYF
TRBD1,TRBV10-3,TRBJ2-5,NA,TGTGCCACTCAGGACAGGGGCCAATCCTACGAGCGGCAGTACTTC,CATQDRGQSYERQYF
TRBD2,TRBV5-1,TRBJ2-7,NA,TGCGCCAGCAATGGGGAGGAGACTAGCGGGAAGTACGAGCAGTACTTC,CASNGEETSGKYEQYF
NA,TRBV4-3,TRBJ2-1,few,TGCGCCAGCAGCCAAGATCGGGCAGGAGGGTACAATGAGCAGTTCTTC,CASSQDRAGGYNEQFF
TRBD1,TRBV18,TRBJ1-2,once,TGTGCCAGCTCGTCGACACAATCCACTATAGAGGGGGCTCATGGCTACACCTTC,CASSSTQSTIEGAHGYTF
TRBD1,TRBV9,TRBJ1-5,NA,TGTGCCAGCAGCGGGGAGGGACAGGGCAATCAGCCCCAGCATTTT,CASSGEGQGNQPQHF
TRBD2,TRBV5-4,TRBJ2-2,NA,TGTGCCAGCAGCTTCTCTAGCGGGAGAGGTTCGGACACCGGGGAGCTGTTTTTT,CASSFSSGRGSDTGELFF
TRBD1,TRBV6-6,TRBJ1-5,NA,TGTGCCAGCAGCCGGGGACAGGGGAATCAGCCCCAGCATTTT,CASSRGQGNQPQHF
TRBD2,TRBV5-1,TRBJ2-7,NA,TGCGCCAGCAGCTTGACTAGCGGGGGGTTCTACGAGCAGTACTTC,CASSLTSGGFYEQYF
TRBD1,TRBV27,TRBJ1-2,NA,TGTGCCAGCAGTTCCTCACCAGGGGGTTTGGATGGCTACACCTTC,CASSSSPGGLDGYTF
TRBD2,TRBV28,TRBJ2-1,few,TGTGCCAGCAGTTCCCCCGTACTAGCGGTATCGTACAATGAGCAGTTCTTC,CASSSPVLAVSYNEQFF
NA,TRBV29-1,TRBJ2-3,NA,TGCAGCGTGACCCGACAAGCCCTCACAGATACGCAGTATTTT,CSVTRQALTDTQYF
TRBD2,TRBV7-2,TRBJ2-7,once,TGTGCCAGCAGCTTAGGGCCTAGCGGGAGAGCCTACGAGCAGTACTTC,CASSLGPSGRAYEQYF
NA,TRBV5-6,TRBJ1-2,NA,TGTGCCAGCAGCGTAGGTGCTGCGGGTGGCTACACCTTC,CASSVGAAGGYTF
NA,TRBV5-4,TRBJ2-1,NA,TGTGCCAGCAGCTTGGGACAGGCCTCCTACAATGAGCAGTTCTTC,CASSLGQASYNEQFF
NA,TRBV5-6,TRBJ2-1,NA,TGTGCCAGCAGCTCCTTCGTAGTTCTGAGCTCCTACAATGAGCAGTTCTTC,CASSSFVVLSSYNEQFF
TRBD1,TRBV4-3,TRBJ1-6,NA,TGCGCCAGCAGCCTCCTACGCTCCGGGACAGGGGAAACCAAGGGTTCACCCCTCCACTTT,CASSLLRSGTGETKGSPLHF
NA,TRBV7-7,TRBJ2-5,NA,TGTGCTAGCAGCCCAATGGGGCGGTCGGAGACCCAGTACTTC,CASSPMGRSETQYF
NA,TRBV7-6,TRBJ1-1,once,TGTGCCAGCAGCTCGCAGGGGAACACTGAAGCTTTCTTT,CASSSQGNTEAFF
NA,TRBV7-2,TRBJ2-1,few,TGTGCCAGCAGCTTAAACAGGCGTGACAATGAGCAGTTCTTC,CASSLNRRDNEQFF
NA,TRBV4-2,TRBJ2-3,once,TGTGCCAGCAGCCAAGTGGGGCTGGTTGGCGAGAGCACAGATACGCAGTATTTT,CASSQVGLVGESTDTQYF
NA,TRBV28,TRBJ2-7,NA,TGTGCCAGCAGATCCCTTTACGAGCAGTACTTC,CASRSLYEQYF
TRBD1,TRBV19,TRBJ1-6,NA,TGTGCCAGTAGTACCACAGGGGTTAATTCACCCCTCCACTTT,CASSTTGVNSPLHF
TRBD1,TRBV6-5,TRBJ2-1,NA,TGTGCCAGCTCGTTGGGCCGAGACAGGGGGCATGAGCAGTTCTTC,CASSLGRDRGHEQFF
TRBD2,TRBV5-6,TRBJ2-7,few,TGTGCCAGCAGCTTGGTTGATAGCGGGGGGTACTCCTACGAGCAGTACTTC,CASSLVDSGGYSYEQYF
NA,TRBV14,TRBJ2-3,once,TGTGCCAGCAGCCAAGATCGTGGAGGGACGGTCATGGATACGCAGTATTTT,CASSQDRGGTVMDTQYF
TRBD1,TRBV18,TRBJ1-1,NA,TGTGCCAGCTCAGTTGTACAGGGGGAGAACACTGAAGCTTTCTTT,CASSVVQGENTEAFF
TRBD1,TRBV7-9,TRBJ1-1,few,TGTGCCAGCAGCTTGGGGGACAGCTCGGGCACTGAAGCTTTCTTT,CASSLGDSSGTEAFF
TRBD1,TRBV7-6,TRBJ1-2,NA,TGTGCCAGCAGCCTCCCGCCGAGTCGGACAGGGTCTAACTATGGCTACACCTTC,CASSLPPSRTGSNYGYTF
TRBD1,TRBV6-1,TRBJ2-3,once,TGTGCCAGCAGTGAAGGGCCAGGGGGTCTCGTCACAGATACGCAGTATTTT,CASSEGPGGLVTDTQYF
TRBD2,TRBV6-6,TRBJ2-5,NA,TGTGCCAGCAGTTACTCCAGCGGGGAAGAGACCCAGTACTTC,CASSYSSGEETQYF
NA,TRBV5-6,TRBJ2-2,NA,TGTGCCAGCAGCTTGGCGGGGGAAACGGGGGAGCTGTTTTTT,CASSLAGETGELFF